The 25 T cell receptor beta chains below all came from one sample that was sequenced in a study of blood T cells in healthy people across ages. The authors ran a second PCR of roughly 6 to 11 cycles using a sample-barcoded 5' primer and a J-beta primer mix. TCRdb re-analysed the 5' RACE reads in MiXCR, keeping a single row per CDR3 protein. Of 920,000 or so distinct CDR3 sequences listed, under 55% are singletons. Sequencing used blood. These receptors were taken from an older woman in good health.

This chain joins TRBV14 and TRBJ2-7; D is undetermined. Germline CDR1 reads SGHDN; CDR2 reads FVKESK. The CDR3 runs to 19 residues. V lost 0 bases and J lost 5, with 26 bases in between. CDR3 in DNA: TGTGCCAGCAGCCAAGACAACTTACACTGGGCTCGGAGCCCCCACGAGCAGTACTTC. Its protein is CASSQDNLHWARSPHEQYF.

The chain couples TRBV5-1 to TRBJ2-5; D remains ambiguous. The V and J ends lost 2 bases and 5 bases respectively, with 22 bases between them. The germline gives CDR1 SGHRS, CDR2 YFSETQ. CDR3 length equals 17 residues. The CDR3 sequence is CASSFPKVGPFKETQYF. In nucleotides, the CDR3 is TGCGCCAGCAGCTTCCCCAAGGTGGGCCCCTTCAAGGAGACCCAGTACTTC.

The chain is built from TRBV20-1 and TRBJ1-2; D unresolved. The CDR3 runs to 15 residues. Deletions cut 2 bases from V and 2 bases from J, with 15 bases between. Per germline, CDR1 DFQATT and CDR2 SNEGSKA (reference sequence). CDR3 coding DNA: TGCAGTGCTAGAAGTCCGTCAGGACGAAACTATGGCTACACCTTC. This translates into CSARSPSGRNYGYTF.

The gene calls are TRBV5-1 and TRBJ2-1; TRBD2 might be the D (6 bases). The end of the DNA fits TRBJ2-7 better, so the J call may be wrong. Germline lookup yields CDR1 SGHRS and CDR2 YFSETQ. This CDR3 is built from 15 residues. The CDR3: CASSWGGTSYNEQYF. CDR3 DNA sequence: TGCGCCAGCAGCTGGGGCGGGACTTCCTACAATGAGCAGTACTTC.

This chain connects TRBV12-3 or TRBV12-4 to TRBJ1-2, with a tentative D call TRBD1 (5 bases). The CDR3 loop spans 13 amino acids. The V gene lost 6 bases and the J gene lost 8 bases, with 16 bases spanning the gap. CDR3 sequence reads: CASSPGRTWGYTF. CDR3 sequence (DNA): TGTGCCAGCAGCCCGGGACGGACTTGGGGCTACACCTTC.

CDR3 nucleotide sequence: TGCAGTGCTAGAGAGACAGGGGAGAAAAATTCACCCCTCCACTTT. Its protein product is CSARETGEKNSPLHF. The rearrangement links TRBV20-1 to TRBJ1-6, with 8 bases aligning to TRBD1. CDR3 length: 15 residues. Germline V gene sequence: CDR1 DFQATT, CDR2 SNEGSKA (reference sequence). Trimming cost V 0 bases and J 7 bases; bases outside gene matches: 5.

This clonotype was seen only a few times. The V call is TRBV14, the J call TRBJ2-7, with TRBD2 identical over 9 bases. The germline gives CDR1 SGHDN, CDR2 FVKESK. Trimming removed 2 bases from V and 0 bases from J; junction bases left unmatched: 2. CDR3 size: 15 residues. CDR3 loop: CASSQLAGSSYEQYF. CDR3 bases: TGTGCCAGCAGCCAACTAGCGGGGAGCTCCTACGAGCAGTACTTC. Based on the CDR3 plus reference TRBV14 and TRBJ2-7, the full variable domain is EAGVTQFPSHSVIEKGQTVTLRCDPISGHDNLYWYRRVMGKEIKFLLHFVKESKQDESGMPNNRFLAERTGGTYSTLKVQPAELEDSGVYFCASSQLAGSSYEQYFGPGTRLTVT.

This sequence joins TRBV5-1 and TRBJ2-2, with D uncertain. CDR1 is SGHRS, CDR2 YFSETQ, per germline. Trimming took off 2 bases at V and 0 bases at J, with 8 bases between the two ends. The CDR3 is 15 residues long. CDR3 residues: CASSFTSANTGELFF. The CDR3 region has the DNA TGCGCCAGCAGCTTCACGTCCGCGAACACCGGGGAGCTGTTTTTT.

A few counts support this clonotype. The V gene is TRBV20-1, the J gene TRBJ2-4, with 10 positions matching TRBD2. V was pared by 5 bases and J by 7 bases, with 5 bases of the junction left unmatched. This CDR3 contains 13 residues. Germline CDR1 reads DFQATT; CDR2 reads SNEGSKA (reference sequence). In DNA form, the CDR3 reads TGCAGTGCTTCTACTAGCGGGAATAACATTCAGTACTTC. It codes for CSASTSGNNIQYF.

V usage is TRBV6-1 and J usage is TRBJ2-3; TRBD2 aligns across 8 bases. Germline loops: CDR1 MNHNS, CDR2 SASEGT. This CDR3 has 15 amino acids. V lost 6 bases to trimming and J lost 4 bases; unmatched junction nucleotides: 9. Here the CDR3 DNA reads TGTGCCAGCAGAGTTAGCGGGATTCGCGCAGATACGCAGTATTTT. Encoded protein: CASRVSGIRADTQYF.

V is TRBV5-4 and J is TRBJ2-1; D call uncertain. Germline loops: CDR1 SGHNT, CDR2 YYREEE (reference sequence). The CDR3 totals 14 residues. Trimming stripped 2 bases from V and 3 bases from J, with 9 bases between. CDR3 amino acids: CASSFWADYNEQFF. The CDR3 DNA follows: TGTGCCAGCAGCTTTTGGGCAGACTACAATGAGCAGTTCTTC. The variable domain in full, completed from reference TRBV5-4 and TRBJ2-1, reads ETGVTQSPTHLIKTRGQQVTLRCSSQSGHNTVSWYQQALGQGPQFIFQYYREEENGRGNFPPRFSGLQFPNYSSELNVNALELDDSALYLCASSFWADYNEQFFGPGTRLTVL.

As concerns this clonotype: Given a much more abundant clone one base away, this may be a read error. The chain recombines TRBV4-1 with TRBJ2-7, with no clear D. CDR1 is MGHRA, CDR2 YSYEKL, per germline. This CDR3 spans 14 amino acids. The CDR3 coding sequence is TGCGCCAGCCGCCAAGATTTGGAAAGCTACGAGCAGTACTTC. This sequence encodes CASRQDLESYEQYF.

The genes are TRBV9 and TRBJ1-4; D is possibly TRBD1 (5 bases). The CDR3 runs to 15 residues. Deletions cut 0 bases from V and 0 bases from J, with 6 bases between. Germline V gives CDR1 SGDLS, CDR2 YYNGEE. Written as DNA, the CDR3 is TGTGCCAGCAGCGTAGAAGGGGCAACTAATGAAAAACTGTTTTTT. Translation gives CASSVEGATNEKLFF.

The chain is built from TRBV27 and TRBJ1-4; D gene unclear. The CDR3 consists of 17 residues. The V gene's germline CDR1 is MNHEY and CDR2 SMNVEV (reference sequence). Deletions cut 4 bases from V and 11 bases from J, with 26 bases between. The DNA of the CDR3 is TGTGCCAGCAGTTCCCTTCCCATGGAAAGGGAAGTGAAGAAACTGTTTTTT. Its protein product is CASSSLPMEREVKKLFF.

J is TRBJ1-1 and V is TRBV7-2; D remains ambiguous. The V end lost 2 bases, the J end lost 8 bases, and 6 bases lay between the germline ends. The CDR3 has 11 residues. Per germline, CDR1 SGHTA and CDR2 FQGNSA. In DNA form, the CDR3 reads TGTGCCAGCAGCTTAAACAGCGAAGCTTTCTTT. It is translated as CASSLNSEAFF.

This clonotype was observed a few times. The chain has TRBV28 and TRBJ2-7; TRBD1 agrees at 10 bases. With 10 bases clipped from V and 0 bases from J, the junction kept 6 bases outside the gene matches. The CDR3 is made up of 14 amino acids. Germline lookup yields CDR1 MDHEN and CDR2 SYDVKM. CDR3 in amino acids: CAILGQGPSYEQYF. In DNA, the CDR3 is TGTGCCATCCTGGGACAGGGGCCCTCCTACGAGCAGTACTTC.

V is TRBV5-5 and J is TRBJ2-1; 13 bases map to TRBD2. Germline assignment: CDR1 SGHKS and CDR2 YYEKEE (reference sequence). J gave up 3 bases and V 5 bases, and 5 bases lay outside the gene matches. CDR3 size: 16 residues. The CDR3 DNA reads TGTGCCAGCAGAACCGGGACTAGCGGGGACTACAATGAGCAGTTCTTC. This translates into CASRTGTSGDYNEQFF.

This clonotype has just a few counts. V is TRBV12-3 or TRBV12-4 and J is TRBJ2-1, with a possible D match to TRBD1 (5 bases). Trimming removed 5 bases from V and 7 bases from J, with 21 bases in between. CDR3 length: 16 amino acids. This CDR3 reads CASSRLARQFLNEQFF. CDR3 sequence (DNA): TGTGCCAGCAGTCGATTAGCCCGACAGTTCCTAAATGAGCAGTTCTTC.

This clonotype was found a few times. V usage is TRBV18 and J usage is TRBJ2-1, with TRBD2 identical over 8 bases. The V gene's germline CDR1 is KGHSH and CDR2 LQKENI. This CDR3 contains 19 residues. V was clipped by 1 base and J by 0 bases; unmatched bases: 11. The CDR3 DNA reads TGTGCCAGCTCACCACGGGCTAGCGGGTCCCCTAGCTCCTACAATGAGCAGTTCTTC. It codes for CASSPRASGSPSSYNEQFF.

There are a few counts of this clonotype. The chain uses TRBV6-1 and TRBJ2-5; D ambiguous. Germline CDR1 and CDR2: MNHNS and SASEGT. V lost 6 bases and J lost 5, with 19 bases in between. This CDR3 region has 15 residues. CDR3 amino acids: CASSPPPNIWETQYF. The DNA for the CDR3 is TGTGCCAGCAGCCCTCCCCCTAACATCTGGGAGACCCAGTACTTC.

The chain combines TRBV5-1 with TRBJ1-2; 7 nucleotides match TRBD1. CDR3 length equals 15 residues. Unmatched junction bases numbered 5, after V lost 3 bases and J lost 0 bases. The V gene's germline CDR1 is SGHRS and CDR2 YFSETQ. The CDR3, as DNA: TGCGCCAGCAGCTGGACAGGAGATACTAACTATGGCTACACCTTC. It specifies CASSWTGDTNYGYTF.

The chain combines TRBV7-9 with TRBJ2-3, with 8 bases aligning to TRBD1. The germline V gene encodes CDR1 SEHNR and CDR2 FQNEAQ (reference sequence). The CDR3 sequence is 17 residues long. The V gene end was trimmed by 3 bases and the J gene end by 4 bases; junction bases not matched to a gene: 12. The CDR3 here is CASSLGEDREIADTQYF. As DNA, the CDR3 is TGTGCCAGCAGCTTGGGGGAGGACAGGGAGATCGCAGATACGCAGTATTTT.

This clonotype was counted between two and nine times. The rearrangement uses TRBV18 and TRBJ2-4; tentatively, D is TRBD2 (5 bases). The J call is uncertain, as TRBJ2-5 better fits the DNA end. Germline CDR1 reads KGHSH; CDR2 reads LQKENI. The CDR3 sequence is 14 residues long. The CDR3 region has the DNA TGTGCCAGCTCACCAGCCGGGGATGGCGAGACCCAGTACTTC. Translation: CASSPAGDGETQYF.

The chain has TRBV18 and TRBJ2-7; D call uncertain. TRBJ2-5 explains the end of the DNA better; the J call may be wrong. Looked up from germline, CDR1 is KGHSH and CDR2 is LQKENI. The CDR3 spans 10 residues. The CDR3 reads CASSDETQYF. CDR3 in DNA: TGTGCCAGCTCAGATGAGACCCAGTACTTC.

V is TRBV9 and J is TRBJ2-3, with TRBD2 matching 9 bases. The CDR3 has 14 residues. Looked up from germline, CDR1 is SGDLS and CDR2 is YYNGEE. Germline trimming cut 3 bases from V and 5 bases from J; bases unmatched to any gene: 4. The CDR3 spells CASSEGREGDTQYF. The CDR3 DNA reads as TGTGCCAGCAGCGAAGGGCGGGAGGGAGATACGCAGTATTTT.